This T cell receptor beta chain was identified during a study of radiotherapy plus CTLA-4 blockade in lung cancer. Only in-frame clones appear in the TCRdb table, and some are missing; sequencing was by immunoSEQ multiplex PCR. The data show about 110,000 clones, about 85% seen once. This CDR3 has 15 amino acids. CDR1 is MNHNY, CDR2 SVGAGI, per germline (reference sequence). The V end lost 5 bases, the J end lost 8 bases, and 21 bases lay between the germline ends. The chain combines TRBV6-6 with TRBJ1-2, with D possibly TRBD1 on 6 matching bases. The sequenced sample was peripheral blood, obtained from a patient treated with radiotherapy plus ipilimumab. The receptor was derived from a human donor with non-small cell lung cancer that progressed on radiotherapy plus ipilimumab. Some clones in this sample may be carry-over from other donors' samples. The chain's CDR3 is CASSDPDSRAHGYTF. In nucleotides, the CDR3 is TGTGCCAGCAGTGACCCGGACAGTCGGGCCCACGGCTACACCTTC.